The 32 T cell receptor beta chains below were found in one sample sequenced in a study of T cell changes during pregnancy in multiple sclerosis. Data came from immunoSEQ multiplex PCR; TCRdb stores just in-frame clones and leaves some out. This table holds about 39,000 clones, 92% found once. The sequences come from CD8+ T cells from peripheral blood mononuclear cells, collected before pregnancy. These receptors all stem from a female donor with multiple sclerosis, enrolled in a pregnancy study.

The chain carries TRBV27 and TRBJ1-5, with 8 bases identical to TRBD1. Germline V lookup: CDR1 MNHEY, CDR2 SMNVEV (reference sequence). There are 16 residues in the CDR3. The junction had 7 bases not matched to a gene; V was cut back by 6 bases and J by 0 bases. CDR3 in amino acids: CASRKLDRVSNQPQHF. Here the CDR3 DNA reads TGTGCCAGCAGAAAACTGGACAGGGTTAGCAATCAGCCCCAGCATTTT.

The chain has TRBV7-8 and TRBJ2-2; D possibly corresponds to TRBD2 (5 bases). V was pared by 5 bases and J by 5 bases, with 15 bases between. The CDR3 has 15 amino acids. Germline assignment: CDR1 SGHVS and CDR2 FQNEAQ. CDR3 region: CASSRRSGLTGELFF. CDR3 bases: TGTGCCAGCAGCCGTCGGTCGGGATTGACCGGGGAGCTGTTTTTT.

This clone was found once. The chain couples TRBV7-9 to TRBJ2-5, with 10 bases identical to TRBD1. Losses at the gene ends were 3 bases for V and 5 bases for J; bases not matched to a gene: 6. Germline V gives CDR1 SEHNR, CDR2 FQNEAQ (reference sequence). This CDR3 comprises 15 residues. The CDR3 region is CASSFRDRGDETQYF. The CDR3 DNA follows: TGTGCCAGCAGCTTCCGGGACAGGGGAGATGAGACCCAGTACTTC.

The CDR3 loop is CASSLEQLHRGTQYF. The DNA for the CDR3 is TGCGCCAGCAGCTTGGAGCAACTTCACAGAGGGACGCAGTATTTT. The V call is TRBV5-1, the J call TRBJ2-3; D is perhaps TRBD2 (5 bases). Trimming left V 0 bases short and J 9 bases short, with 17 bases between. Germline CDR1 is SGHRS and CDR2 is YFSETQ. The CDR3 contains 15 residues.

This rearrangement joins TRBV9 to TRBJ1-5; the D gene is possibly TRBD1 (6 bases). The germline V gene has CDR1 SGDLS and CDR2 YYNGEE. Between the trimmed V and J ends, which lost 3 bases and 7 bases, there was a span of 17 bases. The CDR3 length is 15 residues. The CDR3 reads CASSAAADRRQPQHF. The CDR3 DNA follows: TGTGCCAGCAGCGCGGCCGCTGACAGGCGCCAGCCCCAGCATTTT. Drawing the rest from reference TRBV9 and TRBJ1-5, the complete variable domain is DSGVTQTPKHLITATGQRVTLRCSPRSGDLSVYWYQQSLDQGLQFLIQYYNGEERAKGNILERFSAQQFPDLHSELNLSSLELGDSALYFCASSAAADRRQPQHFGDGTRLSIL.

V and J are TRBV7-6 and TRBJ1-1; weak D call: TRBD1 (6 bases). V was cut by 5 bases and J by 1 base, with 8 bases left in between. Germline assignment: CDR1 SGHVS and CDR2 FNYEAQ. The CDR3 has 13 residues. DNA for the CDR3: TGTGCCAGCAGCCCCAGGGGGAACACTGAAGCTTTCTTT. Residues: CASSPRGNTEAFF.

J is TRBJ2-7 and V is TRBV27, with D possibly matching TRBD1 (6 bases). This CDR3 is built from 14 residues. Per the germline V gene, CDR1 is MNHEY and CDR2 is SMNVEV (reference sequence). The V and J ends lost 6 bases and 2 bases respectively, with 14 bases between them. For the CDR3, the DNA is TGTGCCAGCAGATCCGGGACAATCCCCTACGAGCAGTACTTC. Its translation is CASRSGTIPYEQYF.

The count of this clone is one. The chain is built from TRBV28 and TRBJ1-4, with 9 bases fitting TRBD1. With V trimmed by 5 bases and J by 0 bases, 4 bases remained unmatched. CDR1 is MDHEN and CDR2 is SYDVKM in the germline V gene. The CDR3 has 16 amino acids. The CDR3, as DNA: TGTGCCAGCAGTGGGGGACAGGGAACAACTAATGAAAAACTGTTTTTT. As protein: CASSGGQGTTNEKLFF.

CDR3 residues: CASSQDGRTSGYTDTQYF. The DNA for the CDR3 is TGTGCCAGCAGCCAAGACGGAAGGACTAGCGGGTACACAGATACGCAGTATTTT. This chain joins TRBV14 and TRBJ2-3; 11 bases agree with TRBD2. The CDR3 consists of 18 residues. Germline values: CDR1 SGHDN, CDR2 FVKESK. J lost 2 bases, V lost 0 bases, and 7 bases had no gene match.

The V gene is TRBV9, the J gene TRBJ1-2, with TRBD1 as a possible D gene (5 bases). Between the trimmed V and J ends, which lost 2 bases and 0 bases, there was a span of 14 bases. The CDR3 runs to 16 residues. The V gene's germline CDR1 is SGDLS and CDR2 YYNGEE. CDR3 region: CASSVDSALTNYGYTF. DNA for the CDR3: TGTGCCAGCAGCGTCGACAGTGCCCTCACTAACTATGGCTACACCTTC.

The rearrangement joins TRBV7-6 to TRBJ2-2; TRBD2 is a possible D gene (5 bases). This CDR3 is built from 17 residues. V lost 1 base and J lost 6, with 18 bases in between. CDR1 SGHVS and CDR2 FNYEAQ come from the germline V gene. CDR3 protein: CASSLDIMRESPGELFF. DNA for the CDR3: TGTGCCAGCAGCTTAGATATCATGAGGGAGTCCCCCGGGGAGCTGTTTTTT.

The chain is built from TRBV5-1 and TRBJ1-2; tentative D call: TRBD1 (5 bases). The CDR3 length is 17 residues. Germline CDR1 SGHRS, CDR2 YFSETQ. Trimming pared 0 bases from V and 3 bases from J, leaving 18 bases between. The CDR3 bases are TGCGCCAGCAGCTTGGATTCCCGGGGGGGTCTCGACTATGGCTACACCTTC. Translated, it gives CASSLDSRGGLDYGYTF.

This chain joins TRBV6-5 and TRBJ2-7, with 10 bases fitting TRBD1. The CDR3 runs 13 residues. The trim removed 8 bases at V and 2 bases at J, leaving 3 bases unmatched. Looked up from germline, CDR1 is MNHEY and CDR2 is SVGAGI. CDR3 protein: CASGGQGAYEQYF. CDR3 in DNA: TGTGCCAGCGGAGGACAGGGGGCCTACGAGCAGTACTTC.

The DNA for the CDR3 is TGTGCCAGCAGCTCGCCCATGAGGGGGGGTCAAGAGACCCAGTACTTC. Amino acids: CASSSPMRGGQETQYF. This chain uses TRBV7-9 with TRBJ2-5; the D gene is possibly TRBD2 (7 bases). Trimming removed 4 bases from V and 2 bases from J, with 17 bases in between. The CDR3 contains 16 residues. In germline, CDR1 is SEHNR, CDR2 FQNEAQ (reference sequence). The whole variable domain, filled in from reference TRBV7-9 and TRBJ2-5, reads DTGVSQNPRHKITKRGQNVTFRCDPISEHNRLYWYRQTLGQGPEFLTYFQNEAQLEKSRLLSDRFSAERPKGSFSTLEIQRTEQGDSAMYLCASSSPMRGGQETQYFGPGTRLLVL.

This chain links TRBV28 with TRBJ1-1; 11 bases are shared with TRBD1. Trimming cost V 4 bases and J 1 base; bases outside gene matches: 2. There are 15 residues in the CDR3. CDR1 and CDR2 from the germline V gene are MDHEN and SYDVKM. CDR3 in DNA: TGTGCCAGCAGTTGGGACAGGGGGAGGAACACTGAAGCTTTCTTT. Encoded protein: CASSWDRGRNTEAFF.

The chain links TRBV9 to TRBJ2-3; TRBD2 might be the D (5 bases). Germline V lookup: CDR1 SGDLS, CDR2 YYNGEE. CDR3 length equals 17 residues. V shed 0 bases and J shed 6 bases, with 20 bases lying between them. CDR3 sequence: CASSVAPDPGKVDTQYF. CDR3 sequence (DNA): TGTGCCAGCAGCGTAGCTCCGGACCCGGGAAAAGTGGATACGCAGTATTTT.

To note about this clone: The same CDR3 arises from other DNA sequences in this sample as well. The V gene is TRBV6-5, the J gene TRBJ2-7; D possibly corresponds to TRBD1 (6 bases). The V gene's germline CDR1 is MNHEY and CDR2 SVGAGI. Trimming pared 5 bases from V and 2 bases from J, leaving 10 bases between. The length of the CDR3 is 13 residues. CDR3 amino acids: CASSPGQTYEQYF. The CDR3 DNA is TGTGCCAGCAGTCCAGGACAGACCTACGAGCAGTACTTC.

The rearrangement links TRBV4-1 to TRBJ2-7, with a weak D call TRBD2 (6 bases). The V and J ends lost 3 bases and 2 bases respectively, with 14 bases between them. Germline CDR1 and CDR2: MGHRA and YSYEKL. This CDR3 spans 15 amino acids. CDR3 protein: CASSQNAGSPYEQYF. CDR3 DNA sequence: TGCGCCAGCAGCCAGAACGCGGGGTCCCCCTACGAGCAGTACTTC.

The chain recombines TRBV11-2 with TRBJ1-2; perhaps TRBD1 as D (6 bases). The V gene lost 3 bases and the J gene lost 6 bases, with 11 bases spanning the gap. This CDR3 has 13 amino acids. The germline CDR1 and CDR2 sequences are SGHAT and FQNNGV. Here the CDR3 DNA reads TGTGCCAGCAGCTTCAGGGGCGAGGATGGCTACACCTTC. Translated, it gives CASSFRGEDGYTF.

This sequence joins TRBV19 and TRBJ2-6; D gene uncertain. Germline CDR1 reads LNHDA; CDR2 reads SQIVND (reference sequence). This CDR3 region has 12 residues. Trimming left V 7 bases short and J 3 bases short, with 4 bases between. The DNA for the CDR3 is TGTGCCAGTACCGGTGGGGCCAACGTCCTGACTTTC. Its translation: CASTGGANVLTF.

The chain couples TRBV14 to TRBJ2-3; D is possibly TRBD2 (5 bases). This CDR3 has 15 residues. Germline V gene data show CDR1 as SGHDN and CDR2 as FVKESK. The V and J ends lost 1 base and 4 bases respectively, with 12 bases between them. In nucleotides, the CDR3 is TGTGCCAGCAGCCAAGGTTGGGGAGTCGCAGATACGCAGTATTTT. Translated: CASSQGWGVADTQYF.

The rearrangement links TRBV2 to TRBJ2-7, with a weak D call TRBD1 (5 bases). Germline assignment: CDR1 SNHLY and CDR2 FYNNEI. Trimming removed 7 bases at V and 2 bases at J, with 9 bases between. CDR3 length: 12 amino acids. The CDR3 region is CASIGVTYEQYF. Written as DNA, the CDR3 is TGTGCCAGCATAGGGGTTACCTACGAGCAGTACTTC.

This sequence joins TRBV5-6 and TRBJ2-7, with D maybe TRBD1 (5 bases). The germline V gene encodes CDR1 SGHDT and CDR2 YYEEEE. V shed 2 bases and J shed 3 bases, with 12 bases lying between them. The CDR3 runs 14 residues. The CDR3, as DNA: TGTGCCAGCAGCTTAAGACAGCTTATCTACGAGCAGTACTTC. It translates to CASSLRQLIYEQYF.

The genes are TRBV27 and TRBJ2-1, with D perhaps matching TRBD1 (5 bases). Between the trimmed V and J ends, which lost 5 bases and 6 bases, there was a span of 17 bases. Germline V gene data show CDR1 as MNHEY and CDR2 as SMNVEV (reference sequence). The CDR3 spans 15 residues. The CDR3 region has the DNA TGTGCCAGCAGTATTATCCCGAACAGGCCCAATGAGCAGTTCTTC. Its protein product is CASSIIPNRPNEQFF.

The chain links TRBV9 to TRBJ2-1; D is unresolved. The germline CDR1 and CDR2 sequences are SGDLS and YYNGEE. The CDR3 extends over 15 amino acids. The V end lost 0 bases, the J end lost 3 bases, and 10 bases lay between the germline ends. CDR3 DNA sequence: TGTGCCAGCAGCGTAGCGGAACAGCTCTACAATGAGCAGTTCTTC. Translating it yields CASSVAEQLYNEQFF.

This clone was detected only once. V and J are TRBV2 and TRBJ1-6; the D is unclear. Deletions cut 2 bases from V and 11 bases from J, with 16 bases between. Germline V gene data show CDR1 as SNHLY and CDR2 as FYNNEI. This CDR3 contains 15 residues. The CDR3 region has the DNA TGTGCCAGCAGTGAATCCCCGACCGGGTTACCACCCCTCCACTTT. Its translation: CASSESPTGLPPLHF.

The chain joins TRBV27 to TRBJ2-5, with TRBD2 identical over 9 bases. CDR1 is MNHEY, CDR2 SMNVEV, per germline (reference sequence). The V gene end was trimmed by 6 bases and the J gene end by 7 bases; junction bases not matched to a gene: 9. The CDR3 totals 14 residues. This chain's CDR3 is CASSPGLAGRTQYF. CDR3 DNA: TGTGCCAGCAGCCCTGGGCTAGCGGGAAGGACCCAGTACTTC.

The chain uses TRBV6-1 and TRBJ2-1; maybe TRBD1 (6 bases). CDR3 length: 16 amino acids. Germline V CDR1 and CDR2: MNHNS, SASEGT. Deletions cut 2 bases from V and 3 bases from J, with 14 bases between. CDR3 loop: CASSESDRGYYNEQFF. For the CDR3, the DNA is TGTGCCAGCAGTGAATCGGATAGGGGGTACTACAATGAGCAGTTCTTC.

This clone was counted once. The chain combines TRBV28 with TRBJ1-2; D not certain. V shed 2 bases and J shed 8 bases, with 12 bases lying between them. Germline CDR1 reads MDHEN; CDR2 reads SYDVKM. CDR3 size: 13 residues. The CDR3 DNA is TGTGCCAGCAGTTTAGGGCCGCCCCGGGGCTACACCTTC. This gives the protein CASSLGPPRGYTF.

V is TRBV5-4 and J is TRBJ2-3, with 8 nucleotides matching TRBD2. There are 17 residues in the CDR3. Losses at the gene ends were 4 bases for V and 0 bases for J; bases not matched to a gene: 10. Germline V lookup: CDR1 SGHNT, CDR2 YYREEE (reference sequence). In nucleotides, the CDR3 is TGTGCCAGCAGCCCTCGGGGGGGTAGCGGGAGCACAGATACGCAGTATTTT. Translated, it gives CASSPRGGSGSTDTQYF.

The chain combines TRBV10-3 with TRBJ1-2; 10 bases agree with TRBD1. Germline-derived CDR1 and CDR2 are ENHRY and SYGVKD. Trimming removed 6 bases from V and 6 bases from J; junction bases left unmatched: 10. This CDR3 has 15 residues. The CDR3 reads CAISTGTGEMNGYTF. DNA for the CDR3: TGTGCCATCAGCACAGGGACAGGGGAAATGAATGGCTACACCTTC.

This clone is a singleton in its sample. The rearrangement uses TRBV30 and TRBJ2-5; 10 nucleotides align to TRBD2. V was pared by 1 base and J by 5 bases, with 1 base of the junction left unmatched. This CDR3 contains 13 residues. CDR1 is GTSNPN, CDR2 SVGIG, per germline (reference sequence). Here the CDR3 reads CAWSASGGETQYF. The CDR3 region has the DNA TGTGCCTGGAGTGCTAGCGGGGGCGAGACCCAGTACTTC.